Listed here is a single TCR beta chain. Antigen unknown. This sample is part of a study of cytomegalovirus exposure and HLA in healthy donors. Study results and caveats: Analysis performed later showed TCR beta chains linked to HLA being more clonally expanded than equally common others. Overall, roughly 170 TCR beta chains were annotated as cytomegalovirus-associated. Highly shared sequence variants in one cluster were likely a sequencing artifact. Segments of the TCR beta V type were, in most cases, productive about 90% or about 30% of the time in an earlier analysis.

The PCR used 60 Vbeta and 13 Jbeta primers. Assay used: immunoSEQ multiplex PCR; TCRdb lists only in-frame clones, some missing. The sample holds about 130,000 clones, less than 85% seen once. The length of the CDR3 is 13 residues. Germline CDR1 and CDR2: SEHNR and FQNEAQ (reference sequence). Trimming pared 2 bases from V and 3 bases from J, leaving 7 bases between. The sequenced sample consisted of PBMCs. The sequence came from a man aged 18 to 30 in good health and CMV-seropositive. This chain links TRBV7-9 with TRBJ1-1; the D is unclear. CDR3 loop: CASSLIGDTEAFF. The DNA for the CDR3 is TGTGCCAGCAGCTTAATCGGGGACACTGAAGCTTTCTTT. The whole variable domain, filled in from reference TRBV7-9 and TRBJ1-1, reads DTGVSQNPRHKITKRGQNVTFRCDPISEHNRLYWYRQTLGQGPEFLTYFQNEAQLEKSRLLSDRFSAERPKGSFSTLEIQRTEQGDSAMYLCASSLIGDTEAFFGQGTRLTVV.